The 8 T cell receptor beta chains in this list originate from one sample, sequenced in a study of T-cell reconstitution after alpha-beta-depleted transplantation in children. Molecular barcoding with unique molecular identifiers was used for the TCRbeta library. TCRdb re-analysed the PCR reads in MiXCR, keeping a single row per CDR3 protein. The sample lists 200,000 to 250,000 distinct CDR3 sequences, around 9.6% occurring once. The specimen was PBMCs from the stem cell graft donor, collected from the stem cell graft. These receptors came from a human donor who donated a stem cell graft to a child with acute lymphoblastic leukemia.

This clonotype was detected many times. The chain links TRBV5-6 to TRBJ1-5; tentatively, D is TRBD1 (5 bases). With 4 bases removed from V and 5 bases from J, the gap between germline ends came to 16 bases. This CDR3 spans 15 amino acids. Germline V CDR1 and CDR2: SGHDT, YYEEEE. The chain's CDR3 is CASSPTRDLDQPQHF. CDR3 nucleotides: TGTGCCAGCAGCCCCACCCGGGACTTGGATCAGCCCCAGCATTTT.

This clonotype was detected once. The CDR3 end shows no conserved phenylalanine or tryptophan, and so a read error is likely. This chain uses TRBV5-6 with TRBJ1-1; D is ambiguous. The V end was cut by 0 bases, the J end by 3 bases, with 12 bases between. This CDR3 is 15 amino acids long. CDR1 SGHDT and CDR2 YYEEEE come from the germline V gene. The CDR3 DNA sequence: TGTGCCAGCAGCTTGGATGCTAACAGCTACACTGAAGCTTTCTAT. Protein: CASSLDANSYTEAFY.

The chain combines TRBV3-1 with TRBJ2-1; 13 bases fit TRBD2. The CDR3 totals 19 residues. Trimming took 11 bases from V and 6 from J; bases not matched to a gene: 22. CDR1 is LGHDT, CDR2 YNNKEL, per germline (reference sequence). CDR3 loop: CAFSRIMTSGGTAGNEQFF. The CDR3 bases are TGTGCCTTCAGCCGCATTATGACTAGCGGGGGGACTGCGGGCAATGAGCAGTTCTTC.

This clonotype has a count of ten or more. The CDR3 DNA is TGCAGTGCCAAAACTGGCGGGTCCTATAATTCACCCCTCCACTTT. Residues: CSAKTGGSYNSPLHF. The gene calls are TRBV20-1 and TRBJ1-6; D remains ambiguous. CDR1 DFQATT and CDR2 SNEGSKA come from the germline V gene (reference sequence). The CDR3 consists of 15 residues. V was pared by 6 bases and J by 1 base, with 13 bases between.

The CDR3 reads CACHYGTRSSYEQYF. The CDR3 DNA follows: TGTGCCTGTCATTATGGGACACGAAGCTCCTACGAGCAGTACTTC. The chain employs TRBV30 and TRBJ2-7; possible D gene TRBD1, 6 bases. This CDR3 is built from 15 residues. From germline, CDR1 is GTSNPN and CDR2 SVGIG (reference sequence). V lost 6 bases to trimming and J lost 0 bases, with 18 bases between them.

There are a few counts of this clonotype. V usage is TRBV14 and J usage is TRBJ1-4; D is ambiguous. Deletions cut 0 bases from V and 7 bases from J, with 15 bases between. The CDR3 covers 16 residues. Germline V gene sequence: CDR1 SGHDN, CDR2 FVKESK. In DNA form, the CDR3 reads TGTGCCAGCAGCCAAGAAAGAGGACCCTGGGGTGAAAAACTGTTTTTT. Translation gives CASSQERGPWGEKLFF.

DNA of the CDR3: TGTGCCAGCAGCCGCTGGACTAGCGGCTCCTACGAGCAGTACTTC. Its translation: CASSRWTSGSYEQYF. The chain has TRBV7-9 and TRBJ2-7, with TRBD2 matching 10 bases. The CDR3 has 15 amino acids. Unmatched junction bases numbered 4, after V lost 5 bases and J lost 0 bases. Germline V gene lookup returns CDR1 SEHNR and CDR2 FQNEAQ (reference sequence). The full variable domain, completed using reference TRBV7-9 and TRBJ2-7, is DTGVSQNPRHKITKRGQNVTFRCDPISEHNRLYWYRQTLGQGPEFLTYFQNEAQLEKSRLLSDRFSAERPKGSFSTLEIQRTEQGDSAMYLCASSRWTSGSYEQYFGPGTRLTVT.

This clonotype was counted between two and nine times. The chain employs TRBV30 and TRBJ1-1, with D possibly being TRBD1 (5 bases). Germline V gives CDR1 GTSNPN, CDR2 SVGIG (reference sequence). Trimming pared 7 bases from V and 8 bases from J, leaving 11 bases between. This CDR3 has 10 amino acids. CDR3 nucleotides: TGTGCCTTGGGGACTCACGAAGCTTTCTTT. This translates into CALGTHEAFF. The full variable domain, rest sourced from reference TRBV30 and TRBJ1-1, is SQTIHQWPATLVQPVGSPLSLECTVEGTSNPNLYWYRQAAGRGLQLLFYSVGIGQISSEVPQNLSASRPQDRQFILSSKKLLLSDSGFYLCALGTHEAFFGQGTRLTVV.